This T cell receptor (beta chain) comes out of a study of cytomegalovirus exposure and HLA in healthy donors. Researchers ran the PCR with 60 Vbeta and 13 Jbeta primers. This table comes from immunoSEQ multiplex PCR, and its TCRdb copy is limited to in-frame clones, with some not included. The table lists approximately 200,000 clones, 70% to 90% of them singletons, with 2.3% in the top ten. Notes on the study in general: HLA alleles were associated with some 16,000 TCR beta sequences in a later analysis at 0.05 false discovery rate.

A word on this clone: Its antigen is undetermined.

The sample comprised PBMCs. This TCR derives from a woman between 45 and 60 years old in good health and CMV-seronegative.

This CDR3 reads CAIRQGANRNTEAFF. CDR3 DNA: TGTGCCATCCGACAGGGGGCTAATCGGAACACTGAAGCTTTCTTT. The chain is built from TRBV6-1 and TRBJ1-1; TRBD1 agrees at 10 bases. The V segment lost 10 bases and the J segment 1 base; nucleotides outside the gene matches: 9. The CDR3 spans 15 residues. CDR1 and CDR2 (germline): MNHNS, SASEGT.